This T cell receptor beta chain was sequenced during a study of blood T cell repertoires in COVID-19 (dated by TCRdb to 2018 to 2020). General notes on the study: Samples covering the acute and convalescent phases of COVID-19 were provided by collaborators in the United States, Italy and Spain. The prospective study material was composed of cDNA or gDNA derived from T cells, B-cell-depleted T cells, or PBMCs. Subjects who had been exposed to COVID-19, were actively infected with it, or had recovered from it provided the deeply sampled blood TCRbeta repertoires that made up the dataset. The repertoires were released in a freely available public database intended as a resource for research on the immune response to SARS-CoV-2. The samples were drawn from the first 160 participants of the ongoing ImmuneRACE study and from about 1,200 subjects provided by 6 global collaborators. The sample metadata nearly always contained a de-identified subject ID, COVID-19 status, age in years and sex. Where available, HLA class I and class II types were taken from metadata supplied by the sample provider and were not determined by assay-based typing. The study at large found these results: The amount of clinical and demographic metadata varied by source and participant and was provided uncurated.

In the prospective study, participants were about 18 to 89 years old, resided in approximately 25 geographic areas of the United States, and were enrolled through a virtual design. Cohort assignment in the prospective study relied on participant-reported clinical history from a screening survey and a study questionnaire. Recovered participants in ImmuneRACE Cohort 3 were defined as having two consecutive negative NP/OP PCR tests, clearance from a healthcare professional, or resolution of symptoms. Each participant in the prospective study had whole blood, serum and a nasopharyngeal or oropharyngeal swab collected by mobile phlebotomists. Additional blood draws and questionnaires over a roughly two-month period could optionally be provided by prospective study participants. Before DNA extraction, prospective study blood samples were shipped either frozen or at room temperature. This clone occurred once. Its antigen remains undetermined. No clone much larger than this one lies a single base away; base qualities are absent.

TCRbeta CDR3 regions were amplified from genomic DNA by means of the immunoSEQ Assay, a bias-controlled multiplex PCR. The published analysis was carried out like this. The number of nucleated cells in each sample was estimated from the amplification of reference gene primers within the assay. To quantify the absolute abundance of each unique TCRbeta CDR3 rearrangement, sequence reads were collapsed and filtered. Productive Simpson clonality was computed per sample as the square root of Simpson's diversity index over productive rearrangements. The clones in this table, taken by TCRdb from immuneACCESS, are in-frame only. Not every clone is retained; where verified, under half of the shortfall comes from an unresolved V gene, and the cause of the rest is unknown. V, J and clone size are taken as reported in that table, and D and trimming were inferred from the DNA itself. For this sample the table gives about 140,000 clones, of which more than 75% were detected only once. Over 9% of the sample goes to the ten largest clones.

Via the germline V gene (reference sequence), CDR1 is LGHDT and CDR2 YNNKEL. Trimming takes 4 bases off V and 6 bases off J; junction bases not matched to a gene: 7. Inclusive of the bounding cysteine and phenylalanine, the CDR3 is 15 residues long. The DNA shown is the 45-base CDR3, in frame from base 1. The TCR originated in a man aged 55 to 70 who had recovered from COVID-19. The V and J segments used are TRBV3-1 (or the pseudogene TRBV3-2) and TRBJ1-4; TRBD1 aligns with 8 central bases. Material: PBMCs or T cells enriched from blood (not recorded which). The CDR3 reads CASSRSARGHEKLFF. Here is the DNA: TGTGCCAGCAGCCGATCGGCCAGGGGGCATGAAAAACTGTTTTTT.